A selection of T cell receptor beta chains follows, all from one sample in a study of T cell responses to AZD1222 COVID-19 vaccine. Repertoires were generated with immunoSEQ multiplex PCR, while TCRdb's copy carries only in-frame clones and drops some. The sample shows about 53,000 clones, roughly 86% of them seen only once. The sample in question was peripheral blood, obtained 28 days after the second AZD1222 dose. The receptors were gathered from an adult who received the AZD1222 COVID-19 vaccine. Each CDR3 is given with its conserved first and last residue. A D gene is named only where the DNA matches it firmly. The size entry is marked missing in some rows and otherwise reads once, few, many or a size class.

d_call: TRBD1; v_call: TRBV5-4; j_call: TRBJ2-7; clone_size: NA; cdr3_nt: TGTGCCAGCAGCTCGGACAGGGAGAACTACGAGCAGTACTTC; cdr3_aa: CASSSDRENYEQYF
d_call: TRBD1; v_call: TRBV27; j_call: TRBJ1-3; clone_size: NA; cdr3_nt: TGTGCCAGCAGCCTTGGCTCCGGGACAGGGAATGGAAACACCATATATTTT; cdr3_aa: CASSLGSGTGNGNTIYF
d_call: NA; v_call: TRBV5-4; j_call: TRBJ2-3; clone_size: NA; cdr3_nt: TGTGCCAGCAGCTGGGGGGGGGCGGCAAGCACAGATACGCAGTATTTT; cdr3_aa: CASSWGGAASTDTQYF
d_call: NA; v_call: TRBV7-2; j_call: TRBJ1-2; clone_size: NA; cdr3_nt: TGTGCCAGCAGCTTAGCTAGTCGTTCCTATGGCTACACCTTC; cdr3_aa: CASSLASRSYGYTF
d_call: NA; v_call: TRBV29-1; j_call: TRBJ2-3; clone_size: NA; cdr3_nt: TGCAGCTCCATCTCGGCGGGTCGCGATACGCAGTATTTT; cdr3_aa: CSSISAGRDTQYF
d_call: TRBD2; v_call: TRBV2; j_call: TRBJ2-5; clone_size: once; cdr3_nt: TGTGCCAGCAGCTCTGGGACTAGCGGGACGTACCAAGAGACCCAGTACTTC; cdr3_aa: CASSSGTSGTYQETQYF
d_call: TRBD1; v_call: TRBV7-3; j_call: TRBJ2-1; clone_size: NA; cdr3_nt: TGTGCCAGCAGCCTGGGACAGGCCCATTACAATGAGCAGTTCTTC; cdr3_aa: CASSLGQAHYNEQFF
d_call: NA; v_call: TRBV28; j_call: TRBJ2-1; clone_size: NA; cdr3_nt: TGTGCCAGCAGTTTGACTGGCTCCTACAATGAGCAGTTCTTC; cdr3_aa: CASSLTGSYNEQFF
d_call: TRBD1; v_call: TRBV5-4; j_call: TRBJ2-1; clone_size: NA; cdr3_nt: TGTGCCAGCAGCATAGGACAGGGGAAACTGAATGAGCAGTTCTTC; cdr3_aa: CASSIGQGKLNEQFF
d_call: TRBD2; v_call: TRBV6-1; j_call: TRBJ2-7; clone_size: once; cdr3_nt: TGTGCCAGCAGTGAAGCGGGGGGACTAGCGGGACCCGCCGGGGAGCAGTACTTC; cdr3_aa: CASSEAGGLAGPAGEQYF
d_call: NA; v_call: TRBV28; j_call: TRBJ1-1; clone_size: NA; cdr3_nt: TGTGCCAGCAGCACTTCCCGGCCCAGGGAAGCTTTCTTT; cdr3_aa: CASSTSRPREAFF
d_call: NA; v_call: TRBV18; j_call: TRBJ2-7; clone_size: NA; cdr3_nt: TGTGCCAGCTCACCACCGGACTCTCCGTACTACGAGCAGTACTTC; cdr3_aa: CASSPPDSPYYEQYF
d_call: NA; v_call: TRBV7-3; j_call: TRBJ2-1; clone_size: NA; cdr3_nt: TGTGCCAGCAGCTTAACCCCTATGGATGGGACTCTCTTTGGTGAGCAGTTCTTC; cdr3_aa: CASSLTPMDGTLFGEQFF
d_call: NA; v_call: TRBV5-1; j_call: TRBJ2-2; clone_size: NA; cdr3_nt: TGCGCCAGCAGCTTGGACGCGGTCAACACCGGGGAGCTGTTTTTT; cdr3_aa: CASSLDAVNTGELFF
d_call: TRBD1; v_call: TRBV24-1; j_call: TRBJ2-1; clone_size: NA; cdr3_nt: TGTGCCACCAGTGCTGTGACAGGGACAAATGAGCAGTTCTTC; cdr3_aa: CATSAVTGTNEQFF
d_call: NA; v_call: TRBV28; j_call: TRBJ2-5; clone_size: NA; cdr3_nt: TGTGCCAGCAGTCTTCCAGGGCGAGAGACCCAGTACTTC; cdr3_aa: CASSLPGRETQYF
d_call: TRBD1; v_call: TRBV19; j_call: TRBJ2-2; clone_size: once; cdr3_nt: TGTGCCACTAGGACAGGGGGTCCCACCGGGGAGCTGTTTTTT; cdr3_aa: CATRTGGPTGELFF
d_call: NA; v_call: TRBV3-1/TRBV3-2; j_call: TRBJ2-5; clone_size: NA; cdr3_nt: TGTGCCAGCAGCCGGACCGTTGGGGACCAAGAGACCCAGTACTTC; cdr3_aa: CASSRTVGDQETQYF
d_call: TRBD1; v_call: TRBV29-1; j_call: TRBJ1-3; clone_size: NA; cdr3_nt: TGCAGCGTACAGGGGGCAGGAAACACCATATATTTT; cdr3_aa: CSVQGAGNTIYF
d_call: NA; v_call: TRBV19; j_call: TRBJ1-1; clone_size: NA; cdr3_nt: TGTGCCAGTAGGAATCCGCCGAACACTGAAGCTTTCTTT; cdr3_aa: CASRNPPNTEAFF
d_call: NA; v_call: TRBV11-3; j_call: TRBJ2-5; clone_size: NA; cdr3_nt: TGTGCCAGCAGCCAAAGTAGCCGCTCCACGACCCAGTACTTC; cdr3_aa: CASSQSSRSTTQYF
d_call: NA; v_call: TRBV6-5; j_call: TRBJ2-7; clone_size: NA; cdr3_nt: TGTGCCACTACAGGGACCCCATACGAGCAGTACTTC; cdr3_aa: CATTGTPYEQYF
d_call: NA; v_call: TRBV9; j_call: TRBJ2-6; clone_size: NA; cdr3_nt: TGTGCCAGCAGCGTCTATGGGGGACGGCTCTCTGGGGCCAACGTCCTGACTTTC; cdr3_aa: CASSVYGGRLSGANVLTF
d_call: NA; v_call: TRBV14; j_call: TRBJ1-1; clone_size: NA; cdr3_nt: TGTGCCAGCAGCCGGGGGACGGGCAACACTGAAGCTTTCTTT; cdr3_aa: CASSRGTGNTEAFF
d_call: TRBD2; v_call: TRBV7-8; j_call: TRBJ2-3; clone_size: NA; cdr3_nt: TGTGCCAGCAGCTTAGGAGGGACTAGCCTGGATACGCAGTATTTT; cdr3_aa: CASSLGGTSLDTQYF
d_call: NA; v_call: TRBV28; j_call: TRBJ2-1; clone_size: once; cdr3_nt: TGTGCCACCCTACTAGCTGCAGCCTACAATGAGCAGTTCTTC; cdr3_aa: CATLLAAAYNEQFF
d_call: TRBD2; v_call: TRBV3-1/TRBV3-2; j_call: TRBJ2-5; clone_size: once; cdr3_nt: TGTGCCAGCAGCCTGGGGGTAGCGGGAGAAGAGACCCAGTACTTC; cdr3_aa: CASSLGVAGEETQYF
d_call: TRBD2; v_call: TRBV6-1; j_call: TRBJ2-5; clone_size: once; cdr3_nt: TGTGCCAGCAGTGCAGGGGCTAGCGGGAGACAGTATGAGACCCAGTACTTC; cdr3_aa: CASSAGASGRQYETQYF
d_call: NA; v_call: TRBV2; j_call: TRBJ1-2; clone_size: NA; cdr3_nt: TGTGCCAGCAGGCGAAAGCAGGGGTATTCGGGCTACACCTTC; cdr3_aa: CASRRKQGYSGYTF
d_call: TRBD2; v_call: TRBV5-1; j_call: TRBJ2-3; clone_size: NA; cdr3_nt: TGCGCCAGCAGCTTGGCTCTAGCGGGCCACACAGATACGCAGTATTTT; cdr3_aa: CASSLALAGHTDTQYF
d_call: TRBD1; v_call: TRBV6-5; j_call: TRBJ1-1; clone_size: NA; cdr3_nt: TGTGCCAGCAGCCGCGACAGGGTTAGGACTGAAGCTTTCTTT; cdr3_aa: CASSRDRVRTEAFF
d_call: NA; v_call: TRBV19; j_call: TRBJ1-6; clone_size: NA; cdr3_nt: TGTGCCAGTAGTATTAAGGGAACTGCACATTCACCCCTCCACTTT; cdr3_aa: CASSIKGTAHSPLHF
d_call: TRBD1; v_call: TRBV2; j_call: TRBJ1-2; clone_size: NA; cdr3_nt: TGTGCCAGCAGTGACGGAGGACAGGGGTTCGGCTACACCTTC; cdr3_aa: CASSDGGQGFGYTF
d_call: NA; v_call: TRBV5-1; j_call: TRBJ2-3; clone_size: NA; cdr3_nt: TGCGCCAGCAGCTCAAGTCCTCAAGGCCCCCGCACAGATACGCAGTATTTT; cdr3_aa: CASSSSPQGPRTDTQYF
d_call: TRBD2; v_call: TRBV3-1/TRBV3-2; j_call: TRBJ2-3; clone_size: NA; cdr3_nt: TGTGCCAGCAGCCCCCAGTTAGCGGGAGCCGATACGCAGTATTTT; cdr3_aa: CASSPQLAGADTQYF